The clone carrying this TCR beta chain was found many times. The source of the sample is a study of patients and donors after allogeneic stem cell transplantation. TCRdb analysed the RT-PCR reads with MiXCR anew, one entry per CDR3 protein. The sample includes tens of thousands of distinct CDR3 sequences, about 30% seen only once; the top ten take about two thirds. The V and J ends lost 4 bases and 2 bases, in that order; junction bases with no gene match: 2. CDR1 and CDR2 from the germline V gene are MNHEY and SMNVEV (reference sequence). This CDR3 contains 14 residues. The V call is TRBV27, the J call TRBJ1-2, with TRBD1 matching 9 bases. The material sequenced was blood, either unsorted or a sorted T cell fraction (not recorded which). The TCR comes from a human donor who was either an allogeneic HSCT recipient or a stem cell or donor lymphocyte infusion donor (not recorded which). It is not recorded whose cells these are; they may come from a transplant donor. CDR3 sequence reads: CASSYGQGNYGYTF. CDR3 coding DNA: TGTGCCAGCAGTTACGGACAGGGGAACTATGGCTACACCTTC.